A few counts support the clone carrying this T cell receptor (beta chain). TRAV- and TRBV-specific primers, spanning alpha and beta chains, primed first-strand cDNA. Both a constant-region primer and a V-primer adapter served to amplify TCRs across approximately 19 PCR cycles. TCRdb redid the calling of the reads with MiXCR, one entry per CDR3 protein. The sample carries tens of thousands of distinct CDR3 sequences, roughly a sixth recorded once. The sample belongs to a study of low-dose radiotherapy and immunotherapy resistance in tumors. Study information: Members of Cohort 2 were treated with 1 Gy per fraction every two weeks; their total was 13 Gy over 26 weeks. Every six weeks patients received intravenous ipilimumab 1 mg/kg, and every two weeks they received intravenous nivolumab 240 mg. Dosing of intravenous cyclophosphamide at 200 mg/m2 occurred every two weeks and took place one day prior to radiation and immunotherapy.

The CDR3 is 13 residues long. The germline V gene has CDR1 SGHVS and CDR2 FNYEAQ. Trimming shortened V by 5 bases and J by 3 bases, and 7 bases separated the two germline ends. Time point noted: before trial treatment. Eligibility required advanced solid tumors lacking tumor-infiltrating lymphocytes. The gene calls are TRBV7-6 and TRBJ2-2; D ambiguous. The sample was PBMCs, taken before treatment. The TCR originated in a male donor with prostate cancer. CDR3 protein: CASSADYTGELFF. For the CDR3, the DNA is TGTGCCAGCAGCGCCGACTACACCGGGGAGCTGTTTTTT.